This T cell receptor (beta chain) is drawn from a study of T cell changes during pregnancy in multiple sclerosis. The CDR3 contains 13 residues. Some clones are missing from TCRdb's copy, which holds only in-frame ones; the method was immunoSEQ multiplex PCR. The table has 65,000 to 75,000 clones, approximately 91% seen once. The input for sequencing was peripheral blood, taken in the second trimester of pregnancy. This TCR was recovered from a female donor with multiple sclerosis, enrolled in a pregnancy study. The chain joins TRBV21-1 to TRBJ2-5; the D segment call TRBD2 is taken from the table without a DNA check. TRBV21-1 is designated a pseudogene. For the CDR3, the DNA is TGTGCCAGCAGCCCACCGGGGGGAGAGACCCAGTACTTC. This gives the protein CASSPPGGETQYF.